Following are 17 T cell receptor beta chains from one sample sequenced in a study of regulatory T cells in long-lasting Graves disease. Time point reported: newly diagnosed GD, antithyroid drugs for less than 3 months. PBMC-extracted RNA yielded the TCR library. Building the TCR beta libraries relied on iRepertoire HTBI primers, and CDR3 regions underwent Arm-PCR. MiXCR was run by TCRdb on the multiplex PCR reads, yielding one entry per CDR3 protein. The repertoire has hundreds of thousands of distinct CDR3 sequences, about a sixth of them found once; the top ten carry about 10%. The same sample was also studied in work on T cells in Graves' hyperthyroidism and ophthalmopathy.

This material consisted of peripheral blood mononuclear cells (PBMCs), taken at new diagnosis, from a patient treated with antithyroid drugs. The source of these receptors is a woman younger than 45 with Graves disease.

This clonotype was counted many times. CDR3: CASSSRLAGVPDTQYF. In DNA, the CDR3 is TGTGCCAGCAGTAGTCGACTAGCGGGAGTTCCAGATACGCAGTATTTT. The chain employs TRBV6-1 and TRBJ2-3; 12 nucleotides line up with TRBD2. Per germline, CDR1 MNHNS and CDR2 SASEGT. The CDR3 length is 16 residues. V lost 5 bases and J lost 4; bases outside the gene matches: 7.

The CDR3 spells CASSRDSGNTIYF. The CDR3 DNA sequence: TGCGCCAGCAGCCGGGACTCTGGAAACACCATATATTTT. The chain combines TRBV5-1 with TRBJ1-3; D ambiguous. Germline V gene lookup returns CDR1 SGHRS and CDR2 YFSETQ. This CDR3 comprises 13 residues. Trimming pared 4 bases from V and 0 bases from J, leaving 5 bases between. Full variable domain (outside the CDR3, taken from reference TRBV5-1 and TRBJ1-3): KAGVTQTPRYLIKTRGQQVTLSCSPISGHRSVSWYQQTPGQGLQFLFEYFSETQRNKGNFPGRFSGRQFSNSRSEMNVSTLELGDSALYLCASSRDSGNTIYFGEGSWLTVV.

The chain links TRBV12-5 to TRBJ2-5; D unresolved. The CDR3 covers 15 residues. Germline V gene data show CDR1 as LGHNT and CDR2 as FRNRAP. Trimming removed 7 bases at V and 5 bases at J, with 20 bases between. DNA of the CDR3: TGTGCTAGTGCCGCTTTCTCCATCGCTGAGGAGACCCAGTACTTC. Amino acid sequence: CASAAFSIAEETQYF.

The sample holds many counts of this clonotype. The chain links TRBV3-1 to TRBJ1-2; a possible D gene is TRBD1 (5 bases). Trimming removed 2 bases from V and 3 bases from J, with 10 bases in between. The germline CDR1 and CDR2 sequences are LGHDT and YNNKEL (reference sequence). The CDR3 covers 14 residues. This chain's CDR3 is CASSQMRGDYGYTF. CDR3 bases: TGTGCCAGCAGCCAAATGAGGGGAGACTATGGCTACACCTTC.

This clonotype was detected only a few times. CDR3 sequence (DNA): TGTGCCAGCAGCTTAGGGTCACCGGGACAGGAGGCCGGGAACTATGGCTACACCTTC. Its translation is CASSLGSPGQEAGNYGYTF. The chain has TRBV7-9 and TRBJ1-2, with 8 bases aligning to TRBD1. In germline, CDR1 is SEHNR, CDR2 FQNEAQ (reference sequence). The CDR3 is 19 residues long. V was clipped by 1 base and J by 2 bases; unmatched bases: 15.

In this sample, this clonotype turned up a few times. The rearrangement links TRBV27 to TRBJ2-7; 8 bases agree with TRBD1. The CDR3 spans 16 residues. Germline-derived CDR1 and CDR2 are MNHEY and SMNVEV (reference sequence). V shed 5 bases and J 2 bases; nucleotides not matched to a gene: 11. CDR3 DNA: TGTGCCAGCAGTCCCACAAGGACAGGGATTCCCTACGAGCAGTACTTC. It translates to CASSPTRTGIPYEQYF.

On this clonotype: A read error likely explains this, since a far larger clone differs by one base. V gene TRBV11-3 combines with J gene TRBJ2-1; the D gene could be TRBD1 or TRBD2 (6 bases each). The CDR3 loop spans 15 amino acids. The germline gives CDR1 SGHNT, CDR2 YENEEA. With 4 bases removed from V and 7 bases from J, the gap between germline ends came to 17 bases. The CDR3: CASSSRLGGENEQFF. The CDR3 DNA reads TGTGCCAGCAGCTCGAGACTAGGGGGAGAAAATGAGCAGTTCTTC.

CDR3 residues: CASSQVPWGSGEQFF. In DNA, the CDR3 is TGTGCCAGCAGCCAAGTCCCTTGGGGTAGCGGAGAGCAGTTCTTC. The chain recombines TRBV14 with TRBJ2-1; D may be TRBD2 (6 bases). V was clipped by 1 base and J by 10 bases, with 17 bases between them. Germline assignment: CDR1 SGHDN and CDR2 FVKESK. CDR3 length equals 15 residues.

The chain is built from TRBV24-1 and TRBJ2-7; 7 nucleotides match TRBD2. The V gene's germline CDR1 is KGHDR and CDR2 SFDVKD. Trimming cost V 5 bases and J 2 bases; bases outside gene matches: 8. CDR3 size: 15 residues. CDR3 protein: CATSAGGGPPYEQYF. CDR3 sequence (DNA): TGTGCCACCAGTGCTGGCGGGGGACCCCCCTACGAGCAGTACTTC.

This clonotype occurred many times. The chain recombines TRBV10-3 with TRBJ1-2, with 11 nucleotides matching TRBD1. CDR1 and CDR2 (germline): ENHRY, SYGVKD. With 7 bases clipped from V and 7 bases from J, the junction kept 5 bases outside the gene matches. This CDR3 contains 13 residues. The CDR3 coding sequence is TGTGCCATCAAATGGGGGACAGGGGGTGGCTACACCTTC. Translated, it gives CAIKWGTGGGYTF.

Remarks on this clonotype: This may arise from a read error, as a much more abundant clone is one base away. This chain connects TRBV6-2 or TRBV6-3 to TRBJ2-5; D remains ambiguous. V lost 6 bases, J lost 3 bases, and 11 bases lay in between. The CDR3 is 13 residues long. The germline V gene encodes CDR1 MNHEY and CDR2 SVGEGT. The CDR3 spells CASSCVIEETQYF. CDR3 coding DNA: TGTGCCAGCAGCTGCGTTATTGAAGAGACCCAGTACTTC.

There are many counts of this clonotype. The germline gene is not matched at one end of the junction; a read error may be the cause. The J gene is TRBJ2-1, the V gene TRBV7-9; D remains ambiguous. The germline CDR1 and CDR2 sequences are SEHNR and FQNEAQ (reference sequence). This CDR3 contains 12 residues. The CDR3 reads CASSLLVHELFF. For the CDR3, the DNA is TGTGCCAGCAGCTTATTAGTCCATGAGCTGTTCTTC. Drawing the rest from reference TRBV7-9 and TRBJ2-1, the complete variable domain is DTGVSQNPRHKITKRGQNVTFRCDPISEHNRLYWYRQTLGQGPEFLTYFQNEAQLEKSRLLSDRFSAERPKGSFSTLEIQRTEQGDSAMYLCASSLLVHELFFGPGTRLTVL.

The chain combines TRBV10-3 with TRBJ2-3, with a weak D call TRBD2 (5 bases). Germline V lookup: CDR1 ENHRY, CDR2 SYGVKD. The CDR3 runs to 15 residues. Written as DNA, the CDR3 is TGTGCAAATAGAAGTAGTCGGGGTTTTACAGATACGCAGTATTTT. Amino acid sequence: CANRSSRGFTDTQYF.

The sample holds many counts of this clonotype. The V gene is TRBV5-1, the J gene TRBJ2-7; TRBD2 agrees at 9 bases. The CDR3 has 14 amino acids. With 4 bases clipped from V and 3 bases from J, the junction kept 5 bases outside the gene matches. CDR1 and CDR2 (germline): SGHRS, YFSETQ. CDR3 in DNA: TGCGCCAGCAGCCCCTCGACTAGCGGCTACGAGCAGTACTTC. Its translation: CASSPSTSGYEQYF.

This clonotype was counted at least ten times. The chain is built from TRBV29-1 and TRBJ2-7; D is perhaps TRBD2 (6 bases). CDR3 length: 16 residues. Germline V gene sequence: CDR1 SQVTM, CDR2 ANQGSEA. Trimming removed 0 bases from V and 2 bases from J, with 17 bases in between. CDR3 coding DNA: TGCAGCGTTGAAGAAGTGGGGGACTTGGAGCCCTACGAGCAGTACTTC. Protein: CSVEEVGDLEPYEQYF.

This clonotype was detected only a few times. The chain combines TRBV14 with TRBJ2-1, with 9 bases matching TRBD1. This CDR3 region has 13 residues. CDR1 and CDR2 from the germline V gene are SGHDN and FVKESK. Trimming took 5 bases from V and 11 from J; bases not matched to a gene: 7. The DNA for the CDR3 is TGTGCCAGCAGCGTAACAGGGGGCGGTCAGCAGTTCTTC. Protein product: CASSVTGGGQQFF.

The J gene is TRBJ2-1, the V gene TRBV4-1; 8 nucleotides align to TRBD2. The CDR3 loop spans 16 amino acids. J gave up 7 bases and V 1 base, and 9 bases lay outside the gene matches. In germline, CDR1 is MGHRA, CDR2 YSYEKL. CDR3 in DNA: TGCGCCAGCAGCCAAGGTGCGAGCGGGAGTGGTAATGAGCAGTTCTTC. Its protein is CASSQGASGSGNEQFF.